This T cell receptor (beta chain) was identified during a study of T cells in tuberculosis. Study in general: Sequenced TCRs come from CD1B-GMM tetramer-binding T cells. Study observations and caveats: Active tuberculosis alpha repertoires lay closer to GMM-specific TCRs than controls'.

About this clone: Its antigen is not known.

TCRdb's table, derived via immunoSEQ multiplex PCR, lists solely in-frame clones and lacks some. The sample has roughly 34,000 clones, nearly 97% seen once. The CDR3 sequence is 17 residues long. Between the trimmed V and J ends, which lost 1 base and 0 bases, there was a span of 14 bases. In germline, CDR1 is MGHRA, CDR2 YSYEKL. The rearrangement joins TRBV4-1 to TRBJ2-3, with D possibly TRBD2 on 7 matching bases. Sequenced material: PBMCs. The clonotype was recovered from a donor between 10 and 35 years old with latent tuberculosis or without tuberculosis infection. CDR3 nucleotides: TGCGCCAGCAGCCAAGTGTTGCGGGGGCGTAGCACAGATACGCAGTATTTT. Translation gives CASSQVLRGRSTDTQYF.